This is a list of T cell receptor beta chains from one sample in a study of T cells after yellow fever vaccination. From the 5' RACE reads, TCRdb called clonotypes with MiXCR, one entry per CDR3 protein. This sample has about 29,000 distinct CDR3 sequences, with under 6% found just once. Sequenced here: CD8+ T cells sorted from PBMCs, sampled 10 days after the yellow fever booster vaccination. The receptor source for this set is a man younger than 40 who received the YFV17D yellow fever vaccine. CDR3s include the opening cysteine and the closing phenylalanine or tryptophan. A D gene is named only where the DNA matches it firmly. Clone size is not always given. Where it is, it says once, few, many or a class for expanded clones.

>NA|TRBV21-1|TRBJ2-7|many
TGTGCCAGCAGCAGCTGGACCCTGACTAGCGGGTTCTACGAGCAGTACTTC
CASSSWTLTSGFYEQYF
>NA|TRBV27|TRBJ2-3|many
TGTGCCAGCACCCCATACGATGGCACAGATACGCAGTATTTT
CASTPYDGTDTQYF
>NA|TRBV11-2|TRBJ2-7|many
TGTGCCAGCAGCTTAGTGGGGGAGACATACGAGCAGTACTTC
CASSLVGETYEQYF
>NA|TRBV24-1|TRBJ1-5|many
TGTGCCACCAGTGAGTCCGACAGCAATCAGCCCCAGCATTTT
CATSESDSNQPQHF
>TRBD1|TRBV6-1|TRBJ2-2|many
TGTGCCAGCAGTCAAGTGACAGGGGACACCGGGGAGCTGTTTTTT
CASSQVTGDTGELFF
>TRBD2|TRBV7-2|TRBJ2-2|many
TGTGCCAGCAGCTTAGTGCGGGAGTTGGACGGGGAGCTGTTTTTT
CASSLVRELDGELFF
>TRBD2|TRBV7-9|TRBJ2-1|many
TGTGCCAGCAGCCCGGGACTAGCGGCCTTAAATGAGCAGTTCTTC
CASSPGLAALNEQFF
>TRBD1|TRBV3-1|TRBJ2-1|NA
TGTACCATCAGTTTTGTGTTGAGACAGGGCGAGGAGTCCTACAATGAGCAGTTCTTC
CTISFVLRQGEESYNEQFF
>TRBD2|TRBV7-9|TRBJ2-3|many
TGTGCCAGCAGCACACCCCCCAGGACTAGCCCAGAGCCGGATACGCAGTATTTT
CASSTPPRTSPEPDTQYF
>NA|TRBV4-1|TRBJ2-7|many
TGCGCCAGCAGCCAGCGGGACTCAAACGCGTACGAGCAGTACTTC
CASSQRDSNAYEQYF
>TRBD2|TRBV10-3|TRBJ2-1|many
TGTGCCATCGGGCGGAAGCGGGAGGGAATCTACAATGAGCAGTTCTTC
CAIGRKREGIYNEQFF
>NA|TRBV29-1|TRBJ2-3|many
TGCAGCGGCATGGACTACGCCACAGATACGCAGTATTTT
CSGMDYATDTQYF
>TRBD2|TRBV5-6|TRBJ2-1|NA
TGTGGCAGCAGCTTGAGGGGACTAGCTAACTACAATGAGCAGTTCTTC
CGSSLRGLANYNEQFF
>TRBD1|TRBV9|TRBJ2-1|NA
TGTGCCAGCAGCGTGGCGGGGACAGGGGGCCTGAATGAGCAGTTCTTC
CASSVAGTGGLNEQFF
>TRBD2|TRBV6-4|TRBJ2-2|many
TGTGCCAGCAGTGAGGCGGGAGGGGCCGGGGAGCTGTTTTTT
CASSEAGGAGELFF
>TRBD2|TRBV7-8|TRBJ2-3|many
TGTGCCAGCAGCTTCTATGGACTAGCGGCCGGCACAGATACGCAGTATTTT
CASSFYGLAAGTDTQYF
>NA|TRBV6-2/TRBV6-3|TRBJ2-1|many
TGTGCCAGCGGTATAGCCGGAGCTTACAATGAGCAGTTCTTC
CASGIAGAYNEQFF
>NA|TRBV15|TRBJ1-2|many
TGTGCCACCAGGGGGGGACTAAAGTATGGCTACACCTTC
CATRGGLKYGYTF
>NA|TRBV25-1|TRBJ2-7|NA
TGTGCCAGCAGTGTGGTACACGAGCAGTACTTC
CASSVVHEQYF
>NA|TRBV19|TRBJ2-1|many
TGTGCCAGTAGGGCTTTCAAAAATGAGCAGTTCTTC
CASRAFKNEQFF
>NA|TRBV6-5|TRBJ2-1|many
TGTGCCAGCACCCCAGGGAACAATGAGCAGTTCTTC
CASTPGNNEQFF
>NA|TRBV9|TRBJ2-1|NA
TGTGCCAGCAGCGTTTGGGGGAGCTCCTACAATGAGCAGTTCTTC
CASSVWGSSYNEQFF
>NA|TRBV29-1|TRBJ2-1|many
TGCAGCGTTGATGCCATGGTACTCGATGAGCAGTTCTTC
CSVDAMVLDEQFF
>TRBD1|TRBV19|TRBJ1-1|many
TGTGCCAGTAGTATATACGGACAGGCCTACACTGAAGCTTTCTTT
CASSIYGQAYTEAFF
>TRBD1|TRBV29-1|TRBJ1-2|many
TGCAGCGCCAGGGACAGAACTAACTATGGCTACACCTTC
CSARDRTNYGYTF
>NA|TRBV7-9|TRBJ2-6|many
TGTGCCAGCAGCTTACCTCGTGTCTCTGGGGCCAACGTCCTGACTTTC
CASSLPRVSGANVLTF
>NA|TRBV30|TRBJ2-5|many
TGTGCCTGGAGTAACAATTTCCGGGATTTAGAGACCCAGTACTTC
CAWSNNFRDLETQYF
>TRBD1|TRBV27|TRBJ2-5|many
TGTGCCAGCAGTCCAGGGGGGACCCAGTACTTC
CASSPGGTQYF
>NA|TRBV5-1|TRBJ2-7|many
TGCGCCAGCAGCTTGGAGCCTCCAGGCACAGCCTACGAGCAGTACTTC
CASSLEPPGTAYEQYF
>TRBD2|TRBV29-1|TRBJ2-1|few
TGCAGCGTTGAGGGGGAGACTAGCGGACTTCGTAGGTCCTACAATGAGCAGTTCTTC
CSVEGETSGLRRSYNEQFF
>TRBD2|TRBV18|TRBJ2-1|few
TGTGCCAGCTCACCAACCGGACTAGTTTTTTCAGATGAGCAGTTCTTC
CASSPTGLVFSDEQFF
>NA|TRBV7-6|TRBJ1-1|many
TGTGCCAGCAGCTTGGGGGCGCGGAACACTGAAGCTTTCTTT
CASSLGARNTEAFF
>NA|TRBV7-9|TRBJ2-1|many
TGTGCCAGCAGCTTAGCCCCGGGGGTTTACAATGAGCAGTTCTTC
CASSLAPGVYNEQFF
>NA|TRBV2|TRBJ2-7|NA
TGTGCCAGCTTGGGGCGGCGGGACCATACTTACGAGCAGTACTTC
CASLGRRDHTYEQYF
>NA|TRBV7-2|TRBJ2-1|many
TGTGCCAGCAGCTTAGCGGGGGACCCCTACAATGAGCAGTTCTTC
CASSLAGDPYNEQFF
>TRBD1|TRBV2|TRBJ2-1|NA
TGTGCCAGCAGTGAACTTCAGGGGGAGTTCTTC
CASSELQGEFF
>TRBD1|TRBV27|TRBJ2-7|many
TGTGCCAGCAGCCCGGGACAGAGAACCTACGAGCAGTACTTC
CASSPGQRTYEQYF
>TRBD1|TRBV5-1|TRBJ2-7|many
TGCGCCAGCAGCCTCGGACAGGGAAACTACGAGCAGTACTTC
CASSLGQGNYEQYF
>TRBD1|TRBV12-3/TRBV12-4|TRBJ2-6|many
TGTGCCAGCAGCCAGGGACAGGCCTCCTCTGGGGCCAACGTCCTGACTTTC
CASSQGQASSGANVLTF